Sequencing of this T cell receptor (beta chain) was carried out in a study of T-cell reconstitution after alpha-beta-depleted transplantation in children. V was clipped by 3 bases and J by 4 bases; unmatched bases: 7. This CDR3 spans 16 amino acids. Germline assignment: CDR1 SGHDT and CDR2 YYEEEE. Construction of the TCRbeta library involved unique molecular identifiers. A single record per CDR3 protein comes from TCRdb applying MiXCR to the PCR reads. The sample consists of around 600,000 distinct CDR3 sequences, 10% of them appearing once. This clonotype was seen ten or more times. This sample comprised PBMCs from the stem cell graft donor, obtained from the stem cell graft. The TCR originated in a human donor who donated a stem cell graft to a child with acute myeloid leukemia. The chain joins TRBV5-6 to TRBJ2-1; TRBD2 matches at 10 bases. The CDR3 loop reads CASSSTQREGYNEQFF. CDR3 coding DNA: TGTGCCAGCAGCTCCACCCAGCGGGAGGGTTACAATGAGCAGTTCTTC.